The 24 T cell receptor beta chains below come from one sample, sequenced in a study of radiotherapy plus CTLA-4 blockade in lung cancer. Using immunoSEQ multiplex PCR, the repertoire was profiled, and TCRdb retains in-frame clones only, with some absent. The sample holds around 45,000 clones, about 70% seen once. The source material was peripheral blood, sampled from a patient treated with radiotherapy plus ipilimumab. The receptors were sampled from a human donor with non-small cell lung cancer who had a partial response to radiotherapy plus ipilimumab.

This chain links TRBV30 with TRBJ1-3; D may be TRBD1 (6 bases). Trimming took 4 bases from V and 4 from J, leaving 11 bases between them. Germline loops: CDR1 GTSNPN, CDR2 SVGIG (reference sequence). CDR3 length equals 13 residues. The CDR3 loop reads CAWKGDNGNTIYF. The CDR3 bases are TGTGCCTGGAAGGGGGACAACGGAAACACCATATATTTT.

This chain connects TRBV4-1 to TRBJ1-2; a weak D match, TRBD1 (6 bases). Germline V CDR1 and CDR2: MGHRA, YSYEKL. The germline V and J ends were trimmed by 0 bases and 5 bases, with 10 bases remaining between them. The CDR3 length is 14 residues. The CDR3 spells CASSQDPQGYGYTF. CDR3 DNA: TGCGCCAGCAGCCAAGATCCCCAGGGGTATGGCTACACCTTC.

The chain combines TRBV7-8 with TRBJ2-7; 10 bases match TRBD2. V was clipped by 5 bases and J by 0 bases; unmatched bases: 7. CDR3 size: 16 residues. CDR1 is SGHVS, CDR2 FQNEAQ, per germline. Here the CDR3 DNA reads TGTGCCAGCAGCCCAGGGACTAGCGCCCTCTCCTACGAGCAGTACTTC. The encoded protein is CASSPGTSALSYEQYF.

The rearrangement links TRBV7-8 to TRBJ2-1, with 14 bases identical to TRBD2. The CDR3 runs 19 residues. The V gene end was trimmed by 1 base and the J gene end by 0 bases; junction bases not matched to a gene: 5. The germline V gene has CDR1 SGHVS and CDR2 FQNEAQ. CDR3 region: CASSLGRGTSGSSYNEQFF. CDR3 in DNA: TGTGCCAGCAGCTTAGGTCGGGGGACTAGCGGGAGCTCCTACAATGAGCAGTTCTTC. The full variable domain, its missing parts supplied by reference TRBV7-8 and TRBJ2-1, is GAGVSQSPRYKVAKRGQDVALRCDPISGHVSLFWYQQALGQGPEFLTYFQNEAQLDKSGLPSDRFFAERPEGSVSTLKIQRTQQEDSAVYLCASSLGRGTSGSSYNEQFFGPGTRLTVL.

This clone has a handful of counts. The chain recombines TRBV29-1 with TRBJ2-7, with TRBD2 as a possible D gene (6 bases). V lost 5 bases and J lost 2, with 16 bases in between. From germline, CDR1 is SQVTM and CDR2 ANQGSEA. The CDR3 is 14 residues long. Here the CDR3 reads CSVIWRESPYEQYF. Here the CDR3 DNA reads TGCAGCGTTATATGGCGGGAAAGTCCCTACGAGCAGTACTTC.

This rearrangement joins TRBV2 to TRBJ1-5; no definite D call. The V and J ends lost 1 base and 5 bases respectively, with 12 bases between them. Germline V gene data show CDR1 as SNHLY and CDR2 as FYNNEI. This CDR3 is built from 15 residues. The CDR3 DNA follows: TGTGCCAGCAGTGAAGAACCGAGGGAGGATCAGCCCCAGCATTTT. The encoded protein is CASSEEPREDQPQHF.

This chain uses TRBV30 with TRBJ2-3, with 8 bases aligning to TRBD2. Germline trimming cut 8 bases from V and 2 bases from J; bases unmatched to any gene: 6. The CDR3 runs to 13 residues. Germline-derived CDR1 and CDR2 are GTSNPN and SVGIG (reference sequence). In DNA form, the CDR3 reads TGTGCCCGGCGGGGGGCGAACACAGATACGCAGTATTTT. Its protein product is CARRGANTDTQYF.

This rearrangement joins TRBV7-9 to TRBJ2-3, with a weak D call TRBD1 (6 bases). Germline loops: CDR1 SEHNR, CDR2 FQNEAQ (reference sequence). V was pared by 6 bases and J by 2 bases, with 18 bases between. The CDR3 extends over 16 amino acids. The CDR3 nucleotides read TGTGCCAGCAGGTCCCAAGGGACACCTTACACAGATACGCAGTATTTT. This codes for CASRSQGTPYTDTQYF. The full variable domain, rest sourced from reference TRBV7-9 and TRBJ2-3, is DTGVSQNPRHKITKRGQNVTFRCDPISEHNRLYWYRQTLGQGPEFLTYFQNEAQLEKSRLLSDRFSAERPKGSFSTLEIQRTEQGDSAMYLCASRSQGTPYTDTQYFGPGTRLTVL.

CDR3 DNA: TGTGCCAGCAGCGTAGTGACTGGACTTCAAGAGACCCAGTACTTC. Its protein product is CASSVVTGLQETQYF. V is TRBV9 and J is TRBJ2-5; D perhaps matches TRBD2 (5 bases). This CDR3 contains 15 residues. Trimming shortened V by 0 bases and J by 2 bases, and 11 bases separated the two germline ends. CDR1 SGDLS and CDR2 YYNGEE come from the germline V gene. Looking up the rest from reference TRBV9 and TRBJ2-5 gives the full variable domain: DSGVTQTPKHLITATGQRVTLRCSPRSGDLSVYWYQQSLDQGLQFLIQYYNGEERAKGNILERFSAQQFPDLHSELNLSSLELGDSALYFCASSVVTGLQETQYFGPGTRLLVL.

This clone was picked up a small number of times. The chain links TRBV2 to TRBJ2-5; possible D gene TRBD2, 5 bases. This CDR3 comprises 15 residues. V was cut by 6 bases and J by 1 base, with 15 bases left in between. Germline V lookup: CDR1 SNHLY, CDR2 FYNNEI. Here the CDR3 DNA reads TGTGCCAGCAGCAGAACTAGAGGCCTCCAAGAGACCCAGTACTTC. It encodes CASSRTRGLQETQYF. Together with reference TRBV2 and TRBJ2-5, the CDR3 gives the full variable domain: EPEVTQTPSHQVTQMGQEVILRCVPISNHLYFYWYRQILGQKVEFLVSFYNNEISEKSEIFDDQFSVERPDGSNFTLKIRSTKLEDSAMYFCASSRTRGLQETQYFGPGTRLLVL.

J is TRBJ2-1 and V is TRBV10-2; 9 nucleotides match TRBD1. After removal of 5 bases from V and 0 bases from J, the junction contained 2 bases not matched to a gene. The germline V gene has CDR1 WSHSY and CDR2 SAAADI. The CDR3 runs 15 residues. The CDR3 nucleotides read TGCGCCAGCAGTCCGGACAGGGGCTCCTACAATGAGCAGTTCTTC. Translated: CASSPDRGSYNEQFF.

V and J are TRBV2 and TRBJ1-5; D is ambiguous. Per germline, CDR1 SNHLY and CDR2 FYNNEI. The CDR3 runs 13 residues. The ends were cut back, 7 bases at V and 2 bases at J, with 9 bases in the middle. The CDR3 DNA reads as TGTGCCAGCAAGGGAGTAGGCAATCAGCCCCAGCATTTT. Its translation: CASKGVGNQPQHF. The entire variable domain, with the rest obtained from reference TRBV2 and TRBJ1-5, is as follows: EPEVTQTPSHQVTQMGQEVILRCVPISNHLYFYWYRQILGQKVEFLVSFYNNEISEKSEIFDDQFSVERPDGSNFTLKIRSTKLEDSAMYFCASKGVGNQPQHFGDGTRLSIL.

The V and J genes are TRBV19 and TRBJ1-5; weak D call: TRBD1 (6 bases). The CDR3 is made up of 15 amino acids. The V end was cut by 5 bases, the J end by 0 bases, with 11 bases between. Per germline, CDR1 LNHDA and CDR2 SQIVND (reference sequence). The CDR3 region has the DNA TGTGCCAGTAGTCTGACAGGTTTTAGCAATCAGCCCCAGCATTTT. Translation: CASSLTGFSNQPQHF.

The V and J genes are TRBV5-1 and TRBJ2-5, with 12 nucleotides matching TRBD2. V gave up 4 bases and J gave up 5 bases; unmatched junction bases: 6. This CDR3 is built from 15 residues. Germline-derived CDR1 and CDR2 are SGHRS and YFSETQ. The CDR3 sequence: CASSVRTSGTETQYF. CDR3 DNA: TGCGCCAGCAGCGTCCGGACTAGCGGGACGGAGACCCAGTACTTC.

The chain carries TRBV7-9 and TRBJ2-5; 11 bases map to TRBD2. Per germline, CDR1 SEHNR and CDR2 FQNEAQ (reference sequence). The CDR3 has 14 residues. The V and J ends lost 5 bases and 5 bases, in that order; junction bases with no gene match: 4. CDR3 DNA: TGTGCCAGCAGCCCGGGACTAGCGGCGGAGACCCAGTACTTC. This gives the protein CASSPGLAAETQYF.

This clone came up a few times. The rearrangement links TRBV7-9 to TRBJ1-1; D possibly corresponds to TRBD1 (6 bases). Trimming left V 4 bases short and J 0 bases short, with 12 bases between. The CDR3 is 15 amino acids. Germline V gene sequence: CDR1 SEHNR, CDR2 FQNEAQ (reference sequence). CDR3 amino acids: CASSSQTGMNTEAFF. For the CDR3, the DNA is TGTGCCAGCAGCTCCCAGACAGGAATGAACACTGAAGCTTTCTTT.

This clone was counted only a few times. The chain has TRBV6-1 and TRBJ2-1, with TRBD1 as a possible D gene (5 bases). V lost 7 bases, J lost 9 bases, and 22 bases lay in between. CDR3 length: 15 residues. Germline V gene lookup returns CDR1 MNHNS and CDR2 SASEGT. The DNA of the CDR3 is TGTGCCAGCACCACCAATCCAGGGTTCGGGCTTGAGCAGTTCTTC. The encoded protein is CASTTNPGFGLEQFF.

Remarks on this clone: One end of the junction fails to match germline, which may point to a read error. The CDR3 sequence: CAWSANRGVIF. The CDR3 DNA is TGTGCCTGGAGTGCCAACAGGGGGGTGATCTTC. V usage is TRBV30 and J usage is TRBJ1-2; 8 bases match TRBD1. The germline V gene has CDR1 GTSNPN and CDR2 SVGIG (reference sequence). This CDR3 region has 11 residues.

This chain connects TRBV4-2 to TRBJ1-4; TRBD1 aligns across 9 bases. CDR1 and CDR2 (germline): LGHNA, YNFKEQ. This CDR3 is built from 15 residues. V dropped 0 bases and J dropped 6; count of bases not matched to a gene: 2. CDR3 nucleotides: TGTGCCAGCAGCCAAGAGGGACAGGGACATGAAAAACTGTTTTTT. Its protein is CASSQEGQGHEKLFF.

This chain uses TRBV29-1 with TRBJ1-1; D not resolved. Looked up from germline, CDR1 is SQVTM and CDR2 is ANQGSEA. The V end lost 3 bases, the J end lost 3 bases, and 14 bases lay between the germline ends. This CDR3 comprises 14 residues. Written as DNA, the CDR3 is TGCAGCGTTGATTGGGGAGACGGGGACACTGAAGCTTTCTTT. This gives the protein CSVDWGDGDTEAFF.

DNA for the CDR3: TGTGCTAGTGGTCCACTCAGGGGGCGAGAGACCCAGTACTTC. Residues: CASGPLRGRETQYF. The chain joins TRBV12-5 to TRBJ2-5; the match to TRBD1 covers 8 bases. Germline assignment: CDR1 LGHNT and CDR2 FRNRAP. The CDR3 covers 14 residues. J gave up 4 bases and V 5 bases, and 6 bases lay outside the gene matches.

The rearrangement joins TRBV4-2 to TRBJ2-5; 10 positions match TRBD2. CDR1 and CDR2 from the germline V gene are LGHNA and YNFKEQ. J gave up 3 bases and V 6 bases, and 13 bases lay outside the gene matches. CDR3 length: 17 amino acids. CDR3 sequence reads: CASRRGGVAGGEETQYF. The CDR3 DNA sequence: TGTGCCAGCAGGCGGGGGGGAGTAGCGGGGGGTGAAGAGACCCAGTACTTC.

The chain couples TRBV5-8 to TRBJ2-1; 10 positions agree with TRBD2. V shed 4 bases and J 9 bases; nucleotides not matched to a gene: 19. This CDR3 has 18 amino acids. Germline loops: CDR1 SGHTS, CDR2 YDEGEE. CDR3 DNA sequence: TGTGCCAGCAGCCAAGATCTCATCTTGCTAGCGGGAGCCCTTGAGCAGTTCTTC. This codes for CASSQDLILLAGALEQFF.

The chain employs TRBV5-1 and TRBJ2-1; 7 bases match TRBD2. The CDR3 covers 12 residues. With V trimmed by 4 bases and J by 6 bases, 1 base remained unmatched. Germline V gives CDR1 SGHRS, CDR2 YFSETQ. In DNA, the CDR3 is TGCGCCAGCAGCCCGGGGGGCAATGAGCAGTTCTTC. Translation: CASSPGGNEQFF.